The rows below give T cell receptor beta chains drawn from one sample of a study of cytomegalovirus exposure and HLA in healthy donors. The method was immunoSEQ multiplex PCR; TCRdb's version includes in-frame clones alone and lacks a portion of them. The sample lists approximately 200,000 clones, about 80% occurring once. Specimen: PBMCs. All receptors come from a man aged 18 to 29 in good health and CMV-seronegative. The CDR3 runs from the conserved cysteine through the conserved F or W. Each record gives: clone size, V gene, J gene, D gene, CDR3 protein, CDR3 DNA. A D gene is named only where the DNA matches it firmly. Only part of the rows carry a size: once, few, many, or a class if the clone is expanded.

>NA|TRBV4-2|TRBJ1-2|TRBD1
CASSQDGGGQGSYGYTF
TGTGCCAGCAGCCAAGATGGCGGGGGACAGGGGTCCTATGGCTACACCTTC
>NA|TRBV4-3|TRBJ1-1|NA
CASSQPGSLNTEAFF
TGCGCCAGCAGCCAGCCCGGGAGTTTGAACACTGAAGCTTTCTTT
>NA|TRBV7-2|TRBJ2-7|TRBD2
CASSLSLAGGFSSYEQYF
TGTGCCAGCAGCTTATCCCTAGCGGGGGGCTTTAGCTCCTACGAGCAGTACTTC
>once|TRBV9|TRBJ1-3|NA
CASSVNVLSGNTIYF
TGTGCCAGCAGCGTGAATGTACTCTCTGGAAACACCATATATTTT
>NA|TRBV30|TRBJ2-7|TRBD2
CAWSATLPRTSGSGYEQYF
TGTGCCTGGAGTGCCACACTACCCCGGACTAGCGGGAGCGGATACGAGCAGTACTTC
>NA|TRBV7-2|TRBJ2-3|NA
CASSHSGDTQYF
TGTGCCAGCAGCCATTCGGGGGATACGCAGTATTTT
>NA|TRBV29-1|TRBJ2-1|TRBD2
CSATRSSGSSYNEQFF
TGCAGCGCGACTAGATCTAGCGGGAGCTCCTACAATGAGCAGTTCTTC
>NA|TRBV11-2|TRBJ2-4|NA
CASSLGSGGSIQYF
TGTGCCAGCAGCTTAGGTTCGGGGGGCAGTATACAGTACTTC
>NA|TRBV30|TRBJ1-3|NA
CAWSSNRMSSGNTIYF
TGTGCCTGGAGTAGTAACAGGATGAGCTCTGGAAACACCATATATTTT
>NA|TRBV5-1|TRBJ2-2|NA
CAGSSGAGELFF
TGCGCCGGCAGCTCCGGGGCCGGGGAGCTGTTTTTT
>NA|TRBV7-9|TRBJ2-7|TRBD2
CASSLSTSGYYEQYF
TGTGCCAGCAGCTTAAGCACTAGCGGTTACTACGAGCAGTACTTC
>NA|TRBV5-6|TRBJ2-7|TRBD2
CASSGSAGGWNEQYF
TGTGCCAGCAGCGGATCAGCGGGAGGGTGGAACGAGCAGTACTTC
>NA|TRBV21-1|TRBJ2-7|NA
CASSEGTSGDYEQYF
TGTGCCAGCAGCGAAGGGACTAGCGGGGACTACGAGCAGTACTTC
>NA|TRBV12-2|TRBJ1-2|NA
CASRFLTNYTF
TGTGCAAGTCGCTTCCTAACTAACTACACCTTC
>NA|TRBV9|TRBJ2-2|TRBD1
CASSVDRGRLANTGELFF
TGTGCCAGCAGCGTAGACAGGGGCCGACTCGCGAACACCGGGGAGCTGTTTTTT
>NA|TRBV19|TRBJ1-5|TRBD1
CASSSRGDRFQPQHF
TGTGCCAGTAGTTCAAGAGGGGACAGGTTCCAGCCCCAGCATTTT
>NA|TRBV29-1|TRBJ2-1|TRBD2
CSVEGTSGRGGQFF
TGCAGCGTTGAAGGGACTAGCGGGAGGGGTGGGCAGTTCTTC
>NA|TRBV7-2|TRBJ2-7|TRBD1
CASSLVQGVGEQYF
TGTGCCAGCAGCTTAGTACAGGGGGTTGGGGAGCAGTACTTC
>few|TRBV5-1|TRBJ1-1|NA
CASSQNSRATNTEAFF
TGCGCCAGCAGCCAAAATAGCAGGGCCACGAACACTGAAGCTTTCTTT
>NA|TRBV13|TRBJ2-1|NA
CASSEAGNEQFF
TGTGCCAGCAGCGAAGCGGGTAATGAGCAGTTCTTC
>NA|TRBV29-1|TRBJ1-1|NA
CSVALTEAFF
TGCAGCGTTGCCCTCACTGAAGCTTTCTTT
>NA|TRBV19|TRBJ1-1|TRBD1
CASIRTGGYTEAFF
TGTGCCAGTATTCGGACAGGGGGCTACACTGAAGCTTTCTTT
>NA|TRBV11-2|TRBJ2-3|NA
CASSRDRTTDTQYF
TGTGCCAGCAGCCGAGACAGGACAACAGATACGCAGTATTTT
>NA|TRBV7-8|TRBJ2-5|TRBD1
CASSLLEGGKETQYF
TGTGCCAGCAGTCTCCTTGAAGGGGGCAAAGAGACCCAGTACTTC
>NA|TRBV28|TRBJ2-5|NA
CASRPTAQETQYF
TGTGCCAGCAGACCAACAGCTCAAGAGACCCAGTACTTC
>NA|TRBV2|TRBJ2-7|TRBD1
CASSELGGQGPYEQYF
TGTGCCAGCAGTGAGCTCGGGGGACAGGGCCCCTACGAGCAGTACTTC
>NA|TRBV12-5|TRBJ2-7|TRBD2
CASGPGLAGGPLDYEQYF
TGTGCTAGTGGTCCAGGACTAGCGGGGGGGCCGTTAGACTACGAGCAGTACTTC
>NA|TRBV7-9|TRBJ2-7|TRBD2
CASSSLTGTSGLSSYEQYF
TGTGCCAGCAGCTCCCTCACCGGGACTAGCGGGTTGAGCTCCTACGAGCAGTACTTC
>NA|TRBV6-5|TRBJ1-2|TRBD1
CASRTGSNYGYTF
TGTGCCAGCAGGACAGGGAGTAACTATGGCTACACCTTC
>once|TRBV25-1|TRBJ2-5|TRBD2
CASSEFPPLAGRETQYF
TGTGCCAGCAGTGAATTCCCCCCACTAGCGGGTCGGGAGACCCAGTACTTC
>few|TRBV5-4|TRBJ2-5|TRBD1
CASILRGQGQETQYF
TGTGCCAGCATCCTCCGGGGACAGGGGCAAGAGACCCAGTACTTC
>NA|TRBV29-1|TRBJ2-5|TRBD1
CSVERGQGWETQYF
TGCAGCGTTGAAAGGGGACAGGGGTGGGAGACCCAGTACTTC
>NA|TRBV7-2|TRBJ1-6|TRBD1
CASSPGGSYNSPLHF
TGTGCCAGCAGCCCAGGGGGGTCCTATAATTCACCCCTCCACTTT
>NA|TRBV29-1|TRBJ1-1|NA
CSVPGQITEAFF
TGCAGCGTTCCCGGACAGATCACTGAAGCTTTCTTT
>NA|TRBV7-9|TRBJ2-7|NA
CASSFGITYEQYF
TGTGCCAGCAGCTTCGGGATCACCTACGAGCAGTACTTC
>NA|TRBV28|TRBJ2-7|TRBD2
CATWTSGSIHEQYF
TGTGCCACCTGGACTAGCGGGAGCATCCACGAGCAGTACTTC
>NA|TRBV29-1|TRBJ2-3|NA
CSVREFPGGPRSDTQYF
TGCAGCGTTCGGGAATTCCCCGGGGGGCCACGGTCGGATACGCAGTATTTT
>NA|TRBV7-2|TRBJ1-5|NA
CASSLGTVSNQPQHF
TGTGCCAGCAGCTTAGGGACAGTTAGCAATCAGCCCCAGCATTTT
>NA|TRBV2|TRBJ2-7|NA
CASSEDSHSTYEQYF
TGTGCCAGCAGTGAAGACAGCCATTCCACCTACGAGCAGTACTTC
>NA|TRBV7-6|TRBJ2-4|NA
CASSIQEGAKNIQYF
TGTGCCAGCAGTATCCAGGAGGGGGCCAAAAACATTCAGTACTTC